The TCR beta chain described here comes from a study of blood T cell repertoires in COVID-19. In the study overall: Sources were T cells, B-cell-depleted T cells, or PBMCs; the material itself was cDNA or gDNA.

Seattle's enrolled individuals joined amid active infection and were then monitored longitudinally. Authors' processing steps: Reference gene primer amplification gave nucleated cell count estimates. Data came from immunoSEQ multiplex PCR; TCRdb stores just in-frame clones and leaves some out. Clone size and V and J calls were adopted from that table, with D and trimming inferred from the DNA. Of some 120,000 clones listed, roughly 90% were seen once; the top ten hold around 4.6%. V lost 3 bases and J 2 bases, leaving 11 bases between the germline ends. The CDR3 totals 14 residues. V gene TRBV23-1 combines with J gene TRBJ2-7, with D possibly matching TRBD1 (6 bases). TRBV23-1 is an open reading frame whose function is uncertain. Sequencing was carried out using peripheral blood. The source is a man in his 60s with COVID-19, enrolled during active disease. CDR3: CASSHPGATYEQYF. The CDR3 nucleotides are TGCGCCAGCAGTCATCCAGGGGCAACCTACGAGCAGTACTTC.